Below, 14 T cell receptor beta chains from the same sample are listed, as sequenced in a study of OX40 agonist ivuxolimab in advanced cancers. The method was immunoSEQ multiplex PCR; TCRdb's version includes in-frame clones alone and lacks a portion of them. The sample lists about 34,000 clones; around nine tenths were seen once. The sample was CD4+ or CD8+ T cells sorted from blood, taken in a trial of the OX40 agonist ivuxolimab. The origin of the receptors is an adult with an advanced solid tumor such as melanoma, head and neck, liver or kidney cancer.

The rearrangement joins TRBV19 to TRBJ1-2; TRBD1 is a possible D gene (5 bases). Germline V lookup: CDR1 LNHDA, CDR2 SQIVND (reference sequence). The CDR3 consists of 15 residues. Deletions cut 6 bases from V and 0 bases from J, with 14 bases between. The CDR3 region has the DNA TGTGCCAGTAGCCCCCTCCGAGGGGCTAACTATGGCTACACCTTC. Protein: CASSPLRGANYGYTF.

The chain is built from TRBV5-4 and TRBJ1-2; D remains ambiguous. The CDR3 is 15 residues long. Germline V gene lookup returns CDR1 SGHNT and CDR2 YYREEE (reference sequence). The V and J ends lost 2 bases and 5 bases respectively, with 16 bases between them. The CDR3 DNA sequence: TGTGCCAGCAGCTTATCCTCCTCCCATGGGTATGGCTACACCTTC. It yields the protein CASSLSSSHGYGYTF.

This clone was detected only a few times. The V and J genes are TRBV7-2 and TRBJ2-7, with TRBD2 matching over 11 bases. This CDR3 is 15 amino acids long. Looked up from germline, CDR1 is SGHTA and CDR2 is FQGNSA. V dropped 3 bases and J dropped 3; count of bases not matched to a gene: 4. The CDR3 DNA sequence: TGTGCCAGCAGCTTCATAGCGGGGGGGCTCTACGAGCAGTACTTC. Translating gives CASSFIAGGLYEQYF.

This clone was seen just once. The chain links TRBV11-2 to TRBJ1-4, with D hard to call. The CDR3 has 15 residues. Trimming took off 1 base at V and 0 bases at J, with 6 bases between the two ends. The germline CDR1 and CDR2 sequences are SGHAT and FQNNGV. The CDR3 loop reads CASSLGSATNEKLFF. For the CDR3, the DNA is TGTGCCAGCAGCTTAGGATCGGCAACTAATGAAAAACTGTTTTTT.

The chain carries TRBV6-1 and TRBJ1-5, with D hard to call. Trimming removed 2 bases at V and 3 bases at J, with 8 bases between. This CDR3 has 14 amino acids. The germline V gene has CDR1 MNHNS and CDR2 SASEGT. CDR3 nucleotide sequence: TGTGCCAGCAGTGAACCCGGTTACAATCAGCCCCAGCATTTT. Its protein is CASSEPGYNQPQHF.

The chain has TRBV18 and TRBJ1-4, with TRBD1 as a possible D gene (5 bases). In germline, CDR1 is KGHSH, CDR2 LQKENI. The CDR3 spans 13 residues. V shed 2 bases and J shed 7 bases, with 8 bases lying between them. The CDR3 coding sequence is TGTGCCAGCTCACCAGTAAGGGGTGAAAAACTGTTTTTT. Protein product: CASSPVRGEKLFF.

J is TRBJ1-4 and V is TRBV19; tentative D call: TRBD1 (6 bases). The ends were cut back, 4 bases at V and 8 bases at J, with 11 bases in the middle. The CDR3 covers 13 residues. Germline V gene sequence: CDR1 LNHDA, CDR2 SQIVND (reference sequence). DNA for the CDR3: TGTGCCAGTAGTAACGGCAGGGGAGAAAAACTGTTTTTT. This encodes CASSNGRGEKLFF.

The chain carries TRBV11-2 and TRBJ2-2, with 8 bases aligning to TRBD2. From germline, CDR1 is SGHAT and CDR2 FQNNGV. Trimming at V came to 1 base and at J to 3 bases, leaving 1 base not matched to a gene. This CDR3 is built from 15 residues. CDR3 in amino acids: CASSLAGGDTGELFF. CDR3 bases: TGTGCCAGCAGCTTAGCGGGAGGGGACACCGGGGAGCTGTTTTTT.

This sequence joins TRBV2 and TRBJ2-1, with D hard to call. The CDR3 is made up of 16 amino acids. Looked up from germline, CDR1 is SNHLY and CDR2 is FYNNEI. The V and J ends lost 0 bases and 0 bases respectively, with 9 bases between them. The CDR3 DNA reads TGTGCCAGCAGTGAAGCGGGCCGGGCCTCCTACAATGAGCAGTTCTTC. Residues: CASSEAGRASYNEQFF.

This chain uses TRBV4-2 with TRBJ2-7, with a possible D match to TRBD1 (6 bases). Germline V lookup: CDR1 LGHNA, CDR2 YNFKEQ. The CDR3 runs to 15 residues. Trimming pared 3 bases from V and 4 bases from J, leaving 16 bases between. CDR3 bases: TGTGCCAGCAGCCAGACCCCGACAGGTCCTTACGAGCAGTACTTC. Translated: CASSQTPTGPYEQYF.

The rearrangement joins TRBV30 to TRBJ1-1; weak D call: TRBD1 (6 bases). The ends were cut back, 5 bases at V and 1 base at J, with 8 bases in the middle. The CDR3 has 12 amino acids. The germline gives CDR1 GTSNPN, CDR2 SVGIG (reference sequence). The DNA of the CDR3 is TGTGCCTGGGGACAGTGGAACACTGAAGCTTTCTTT. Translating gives CAWGQWNTEAFF. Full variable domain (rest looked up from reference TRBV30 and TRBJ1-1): SQTIHQWPATLVQPVGSPLSLECTVEGTSNPNLYWYRQAAGRGLQLLFYSVGIGQISSEVPQNLSASRPQDRQFILSSKKLLLSDSGFYLCAWGQWNTEAFFGQGTRLTVV.

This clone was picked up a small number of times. For the CDR3, the DNA is TGTGCCAGCAGTGATCTGGGGACGTGGGAGCTGTTTTTT. Translated, it gives CASSDLGTWELFF. The V call is TRBV2, the J call TRBJ2-2; D might be TRBD1 or TRBD2, each matching 5 bases. Trimming removed 3 bases from V and 9 bases from J, with 11 bases in between. This CDR3 has 13 amino acids. Germline-derived CDR1 and CDR2 are SNHLY and FYNNEI.

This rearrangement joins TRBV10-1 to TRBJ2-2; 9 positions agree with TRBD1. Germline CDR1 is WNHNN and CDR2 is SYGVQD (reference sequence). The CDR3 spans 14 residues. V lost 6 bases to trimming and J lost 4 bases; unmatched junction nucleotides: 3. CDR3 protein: CASRQGQGTGELFF. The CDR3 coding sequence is TGCGCCAGCAGGCAGGGACAGGGCACCGGGGAGCTGTTTTTT.

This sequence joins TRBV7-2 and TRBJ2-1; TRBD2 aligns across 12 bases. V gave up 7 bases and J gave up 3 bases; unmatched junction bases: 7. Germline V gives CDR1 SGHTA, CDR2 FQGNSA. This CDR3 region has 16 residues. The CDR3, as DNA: TGTGCCAGCAACCCTAGCGGGGGGGCCGTCTACAATGAGCAGTTCTTC. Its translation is CASNPSGGAVYNEQFF.